This TCR beta chain was captured by sequencing in a study of T-cell memory formation after mild COVID-19. Study-wide results and caveats: Pre-infection memory contained some responding clones, which suggested that cross-reactive memory had joined. Nothing showed for sure that second-wave clones peaking on day 37 were SARS-CoV-2 specific.

In regard to this clonotype: Its antigen is currently unknown.

V was cut by 8 bases and J by 1 base, with 11 bases left in between. The germline V gene encodes CDR1 MNHNY and CDR2 SVGAGI (reference sequence). The CDR3 spans 13 residues. 5'RACE with constant-segment primers built TCRalpha and TCRbeta cDNA libraries with UMIs. TCRdb processed the 5' RACE reads anew with MiXCR; each CDR3 protein has one entry. The sample consists of about 470,000 distinct CDR3 sequences, around 25% of them appearing once. The sample comprised PBMCs or a T cell subset sorted from them (not recorded which). V is TRBV6-6 and J is TRBJ1-2; D gene uncertain. The clonotype was recovered from an adult woman who had mild COVID-19 (a few samples of this study predate the infection). Cell type and time point are not known. The CDR3 region is CASGPGLNYGYTF. The CDR3 DNA sequence: TGTGCCAGCGGCCCTGGACTTAACTATGGCTACACCTTC.